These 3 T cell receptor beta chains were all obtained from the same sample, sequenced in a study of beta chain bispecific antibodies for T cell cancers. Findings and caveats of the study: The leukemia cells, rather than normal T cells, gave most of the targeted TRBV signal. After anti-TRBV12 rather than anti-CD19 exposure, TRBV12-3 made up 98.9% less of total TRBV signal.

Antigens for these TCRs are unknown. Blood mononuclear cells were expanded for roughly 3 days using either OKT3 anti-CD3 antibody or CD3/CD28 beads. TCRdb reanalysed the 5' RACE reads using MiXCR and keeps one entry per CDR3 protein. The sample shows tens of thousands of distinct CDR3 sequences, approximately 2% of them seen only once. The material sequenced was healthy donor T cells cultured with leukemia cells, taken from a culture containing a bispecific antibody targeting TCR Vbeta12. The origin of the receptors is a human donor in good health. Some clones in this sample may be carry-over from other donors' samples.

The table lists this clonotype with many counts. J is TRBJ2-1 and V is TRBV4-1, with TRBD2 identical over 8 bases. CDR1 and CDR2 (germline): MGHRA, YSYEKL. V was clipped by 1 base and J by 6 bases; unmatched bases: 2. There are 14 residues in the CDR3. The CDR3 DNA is TGCGCCAGCAGCCAAGTTACTAGCGGCAATGAGCAGTTCTTC. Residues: CASSQVTSGNEQFF.

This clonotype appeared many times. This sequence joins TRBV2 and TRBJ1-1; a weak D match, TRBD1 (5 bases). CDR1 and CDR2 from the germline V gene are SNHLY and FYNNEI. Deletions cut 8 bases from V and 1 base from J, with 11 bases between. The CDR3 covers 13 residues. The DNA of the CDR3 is TGTGCCAGCGGGGGGGGTAGGAACACTGAAGCTTTCTTT. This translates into CASGGGRNTEAFF.

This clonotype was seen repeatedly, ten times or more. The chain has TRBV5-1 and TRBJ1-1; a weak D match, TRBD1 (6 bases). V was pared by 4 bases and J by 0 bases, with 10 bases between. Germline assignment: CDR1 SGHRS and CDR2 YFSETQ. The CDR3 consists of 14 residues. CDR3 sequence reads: CASSVGQLNTEAFF. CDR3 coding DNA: TGCGCCAGCAGCGTAGGACAGCTGAACACTGAAGCTTTCTTT.